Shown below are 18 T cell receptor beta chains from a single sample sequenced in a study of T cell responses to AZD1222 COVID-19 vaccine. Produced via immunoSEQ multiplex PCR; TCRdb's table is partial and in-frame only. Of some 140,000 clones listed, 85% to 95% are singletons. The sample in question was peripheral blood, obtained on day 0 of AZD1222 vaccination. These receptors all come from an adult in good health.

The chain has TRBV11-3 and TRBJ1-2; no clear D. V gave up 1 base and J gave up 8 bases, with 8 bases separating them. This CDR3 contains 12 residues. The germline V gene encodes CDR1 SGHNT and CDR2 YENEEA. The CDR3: CASSLGGPGYTF. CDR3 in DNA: TGTGCCAGCAGCTTAGGAGGGCCCGGCTACACCTTC.

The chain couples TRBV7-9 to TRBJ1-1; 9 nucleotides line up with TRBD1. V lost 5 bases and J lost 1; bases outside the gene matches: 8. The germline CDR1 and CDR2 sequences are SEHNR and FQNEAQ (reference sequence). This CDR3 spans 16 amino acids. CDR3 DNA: TGTGCCAGCAGCCAAAGGACAGGGGTTTGGAACACTGAAGCTTTCTTT. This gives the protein CASSQRTGVWNTEAFF.

The CDR3 nucleotides read TGTGCCAGCAGCCGCACGACAGGGGCCTCGAATGAAAAACTGTTTTTT. Translating gives CASSRTTGASNEKLFF. The chain has TRBV14 and TRBJ1-4, with 8 positions matching TRBD1. The CDR3 loop spans 16 amino acids. Germline assignment: CDR1 SGHDN and CDR2 FVKESK. J lost 5 bases, V lost 4 bases, and 9 bases had no gene match.

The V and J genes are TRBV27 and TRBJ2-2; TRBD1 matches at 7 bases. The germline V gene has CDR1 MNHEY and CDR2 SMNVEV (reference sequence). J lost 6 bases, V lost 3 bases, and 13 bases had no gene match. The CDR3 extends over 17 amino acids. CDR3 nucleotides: TGTGCCAGCAGTTTGTATGGACAGGTTTTAGCCCCCGGGGAGCTGTTTTTT. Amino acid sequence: CASSLYGQVLAPGELFF.

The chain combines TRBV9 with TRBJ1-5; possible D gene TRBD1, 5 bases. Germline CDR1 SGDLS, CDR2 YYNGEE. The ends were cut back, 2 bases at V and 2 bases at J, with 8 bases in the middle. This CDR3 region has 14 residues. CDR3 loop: CASSVDSRNQPQHF. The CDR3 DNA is TGTGCCAGCAGCGTCGACAGCCGCAATCAGCCCCAGCATTTT. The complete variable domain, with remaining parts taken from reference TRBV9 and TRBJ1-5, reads DSGVTQTPKHLITATGQRVTLRCSPRSGDLSVYWYQQSLDQGLQFLIQYYNGEERAKGNILERFSAQQFPDLHSELNLSSLELGDSALYFCASSVDSRNQPQHFGDGTRLSIL.

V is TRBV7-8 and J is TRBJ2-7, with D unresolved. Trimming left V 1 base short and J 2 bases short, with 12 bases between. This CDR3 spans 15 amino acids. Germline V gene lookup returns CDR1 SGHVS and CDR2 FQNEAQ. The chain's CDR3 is CASSLEVRAPYEQYF. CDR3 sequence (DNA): TGTGCCAGCAGCTTAGAAGTCAGAGCACCCTACGAGCAGTACTTC.

As DNA, the CDR3 is TGTGCCAGCAGTGAACTTTTATGGGACAAGGGTGAAGCTTTCTTT. Translating gives CASSELLWDKGEAFF. The gene calls are TRBV2 and TRBJ1-1; TRBD1 might be the D (6 bases). CDR1 and CDR2 (germline): SNHLY, FYNNEI. V lost 2 bases and J lost 7, with 17 bases in between. CDR3 length: 15 residues.

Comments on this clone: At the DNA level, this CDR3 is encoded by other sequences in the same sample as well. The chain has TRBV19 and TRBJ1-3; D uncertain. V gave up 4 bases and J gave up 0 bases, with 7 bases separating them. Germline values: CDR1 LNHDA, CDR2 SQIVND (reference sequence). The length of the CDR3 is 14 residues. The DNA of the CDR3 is TGTGCCAGTAGTAGGGCCAGCTCTGGAAACACCATATATTTT. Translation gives CASSRASSGNTIYF.

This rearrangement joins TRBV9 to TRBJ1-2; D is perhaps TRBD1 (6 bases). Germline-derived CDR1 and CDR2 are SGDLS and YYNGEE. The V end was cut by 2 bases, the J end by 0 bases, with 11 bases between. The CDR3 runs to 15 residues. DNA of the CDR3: TGTGCCAGCAGCGTCAACAGGGATTCTAACTATGGCTACACCTTC. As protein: CASSVNRDSNYGYTF. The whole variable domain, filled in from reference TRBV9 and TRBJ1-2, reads DSGVTQTPKHLITATGQRVTLRCSPRSGDLSVYWYQQSLDQGLQFLIQYYNGEERAKGNILERFSAQQFPDLHSELNLSSLELGDSALYFCASSVNRDSNYGYTFGSGTRLTVV.

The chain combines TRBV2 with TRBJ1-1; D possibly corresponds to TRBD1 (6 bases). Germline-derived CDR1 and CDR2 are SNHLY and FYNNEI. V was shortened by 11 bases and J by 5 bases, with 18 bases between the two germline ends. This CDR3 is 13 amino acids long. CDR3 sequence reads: CASEGGGRTEAFF. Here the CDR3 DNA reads TGTGCCTCCGAAGGGGGTGGTAGGACTGAAGCTTTCTTT.

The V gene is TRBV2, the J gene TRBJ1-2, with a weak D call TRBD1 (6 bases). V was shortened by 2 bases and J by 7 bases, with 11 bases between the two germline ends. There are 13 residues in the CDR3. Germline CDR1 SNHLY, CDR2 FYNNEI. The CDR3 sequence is CASSERGRGGYTF. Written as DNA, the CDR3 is TGTGCCAGCAGTGAAAGAGGCAGGGGTGGCTACACCTTC.

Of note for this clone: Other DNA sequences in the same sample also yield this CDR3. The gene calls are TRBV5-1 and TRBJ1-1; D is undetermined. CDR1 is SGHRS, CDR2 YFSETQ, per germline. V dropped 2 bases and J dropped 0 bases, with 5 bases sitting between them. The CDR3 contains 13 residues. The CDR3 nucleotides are TGCGCCAGCAGCTTTGGCTTGAACACTGAAGCTTTCTTT. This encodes CASSFGLNTEAFF. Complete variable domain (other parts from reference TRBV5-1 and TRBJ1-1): KAGVTQTPRYLIKTRGQQVTLSCSPISGHRSVSWYQQTPGQGLQFLFEYFSETQRNKGNFPGRFSGRQFSNSRSEMNVSTLELGDSALYLCASSFGLNTEAFFGQGTRLTVV.

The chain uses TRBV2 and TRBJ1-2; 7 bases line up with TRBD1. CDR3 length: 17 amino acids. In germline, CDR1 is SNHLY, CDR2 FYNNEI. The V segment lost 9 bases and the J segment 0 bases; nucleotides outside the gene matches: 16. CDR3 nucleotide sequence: TGTGCCAGTTCCGGGACAGACAGAATTCTAGCTAACTATGGCTACACCTTC. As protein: CASSGTDRILANYGYTF.

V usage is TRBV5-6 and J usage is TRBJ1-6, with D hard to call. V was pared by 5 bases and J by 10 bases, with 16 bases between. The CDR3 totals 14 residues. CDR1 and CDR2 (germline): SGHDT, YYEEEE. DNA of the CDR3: TGTGCCAGCAGATTACGGGGTAAGGGCTCACCCCTCCACTTT. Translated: CASRLRGKGSPLHF.

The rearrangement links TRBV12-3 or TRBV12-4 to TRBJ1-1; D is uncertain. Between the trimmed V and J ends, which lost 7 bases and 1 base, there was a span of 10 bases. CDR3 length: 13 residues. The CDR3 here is CASTQKGNTEAFF. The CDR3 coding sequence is TGTGCCAGCACCCAGAAAGGGAACACTGAAGCTTTCTTT.

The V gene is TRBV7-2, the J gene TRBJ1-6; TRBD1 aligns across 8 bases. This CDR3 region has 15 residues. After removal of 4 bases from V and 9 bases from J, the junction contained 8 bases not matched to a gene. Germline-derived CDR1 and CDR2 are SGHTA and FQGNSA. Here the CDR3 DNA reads TGTGCCAGCAGCTATAGGACAGGGTACGGTTCACCCCTCCACTTT. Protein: CASSYRTGYGSPLHF.

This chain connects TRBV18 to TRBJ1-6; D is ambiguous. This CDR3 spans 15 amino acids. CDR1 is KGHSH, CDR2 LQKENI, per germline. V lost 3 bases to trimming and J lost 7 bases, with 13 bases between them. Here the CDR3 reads CASSPSGPVNSPLHF. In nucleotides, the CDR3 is TGTGCCAGCTCACCTTCAGGACCCGTCAATTCACCCCTCCACTTT.

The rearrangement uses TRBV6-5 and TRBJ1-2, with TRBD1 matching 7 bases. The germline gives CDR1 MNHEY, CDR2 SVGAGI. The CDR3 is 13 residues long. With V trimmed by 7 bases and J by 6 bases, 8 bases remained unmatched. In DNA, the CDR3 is TGTGCCAGCAACACCCCGACAGGGCATGGCTACACCTTC. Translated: CASNTPTGHGYTF.